This T cell receptor beta chain originates from a study of cytomegalovirus exposure and HLA in healthy donors. The PCR had 60 Vbeta and 13 Jbeta primers. Using immunoSEQ multiplex PCR, the repertoire was profiled, and TCRdb retains in-frame clones only, with some absent. The table lists fewer than 150,000 clones, less than 20% of them singletons, with 1.5% to 2% in the top ten. Broader study findings: HLA alleles were associated with around 17,000 TCR beta sequences in a later analysis at 0.05 false discovery rate. Cytomegalovirus association was listed for about 170 TCR beta chains.

With 4 bases removed from V and 1 base from J, the gap between germline ends came to 22 bases. CDR1 and CDR2 (germline): GTSNPN, SVGIG (reference sequence). This CDR3 has 17 residues. This clone was counted between two and nine times. Its antigen remains unidentified. The sequenced sample consisted of PBMCs. The source of this sequence is a young woman in good health and CMV-seronegative. The chain combines TRBV30 with TRBJ1-2; D possibly corresponds to TRBD1 (6 bases). CDR3 region: CAWTSPGPQGGNYGYTF. The CDR3 region has the DNA TGTGCCTGGACCTCCCCGGGCCCCCAAGGGGGTAACTATGGCTACACCTTC. The full variable domain, with the rest looked up from reference TRBV30 and TRBJ1-2, is SQTIHQWPATLVQPVGSPLSLECTVEGTSNPNLYWYRQAAGRGLQLLFYSVGIGQISSEVPQNLSASRPQDRQFILSSKKLLLSDSGFYLCAWTSPGPQGGNYGYTFGSGTRLTVV.